This TCR beta chain was identified during a study of blood T cell repertoires in COVID-19. As for the study in general: The United States, Italy and Spain provided the acute and convalescent COVID-19 samples. PBMCs, B-cell-depleted T cells, or T cells provided the cDNA or gDNA that made up the material.

The CDR3 length is 13 residues. The germline V gene has CDR1 MNHEY and CDR2 SVGAGI. V lost 7 bases to trimming and J lost 4 bases, with 14 bases between them. Original data processing: By means of reference gene primer amplification, nucleated cell counts were estimated. Produced via immunoSEQ multiplex PCR; TCRdb's table is partial and in-frame only. The V and J calls and clone size are taken from that table; D and trimming were inferred from the DNA. The sample holds some 250,000 clones; around 89% are singletons and the top ten take 0.9% to 1%. The V gene is TRBV6-5, the J gene TRBJ2-7, with a tentative D call TRBD1 (7 bases). The sequenced sample was peripheral blood. The source is a woman in her 40s who had recovered from COVID-19. The CDR3 loop is CASTRQGGYEQYF. The CDR3 region has the DNA TGTGCCAGCACCCGCCAGGGGGGTTACGAGCAGTACTTC.